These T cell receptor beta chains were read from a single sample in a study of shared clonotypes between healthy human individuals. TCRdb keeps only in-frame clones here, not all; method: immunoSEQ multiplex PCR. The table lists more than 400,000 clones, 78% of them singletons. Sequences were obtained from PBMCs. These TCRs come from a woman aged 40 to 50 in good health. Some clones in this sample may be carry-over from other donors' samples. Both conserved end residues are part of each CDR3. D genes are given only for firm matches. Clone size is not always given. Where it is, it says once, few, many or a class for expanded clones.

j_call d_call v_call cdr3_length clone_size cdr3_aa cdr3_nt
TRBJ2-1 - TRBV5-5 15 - CASSLLQGGYNEQFF TGTGCCAGCAGCTTGCTGCAGGGTGGTTACAATGAGCAGTTCTTC
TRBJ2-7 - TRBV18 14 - CASSPSPDGYEQYF TGTGCCAGCTCACCCTCGCCGGACGGCTACGAGCAGTACTTC
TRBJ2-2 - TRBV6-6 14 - CASMGSLNTGELFF TGTGCCAGCATGGGCAGCTTAAACACCGGGGAGCTGTTTTTT
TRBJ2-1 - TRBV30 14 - CAWSVWGRNNEQFF TGTGCCTGGAGTGTTTGGGGCCGGAACAATGAGCAGTTCTTC
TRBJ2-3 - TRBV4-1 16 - CASSPLGTTSTDTQYF TGCGCCAGCAGCCCCCTGGGCACCACTAGCACAGATACGCAGTATTTT
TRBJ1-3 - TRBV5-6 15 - CASSLSGGGGYTIYF TGTGCCAGCAGCTTGAGCGGGGGCGGTGGGTACACCATATATTTT
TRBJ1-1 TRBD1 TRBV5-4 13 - CASSWDRNTEAFF TGTGCCAGCAGCTGGGACAGGAACACTGAAGCTTTCTTT
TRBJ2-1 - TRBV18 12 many CASSRDPQGQFF TGTGCCAGCTCACGGGACCCTCAAGGGCAGTTCTTC
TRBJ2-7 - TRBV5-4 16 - CASSLGEPSRPYEQYF TGTGCCAGCAGCTTGGGGGAGCCAAGTAGACCCTACGAGCAGTACTTC
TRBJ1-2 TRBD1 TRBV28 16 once CASSSSGQGLVYGYTF TGTGCCAGCAGTTCCTCGGGACAGGGATTAGTCTATGGCTACACCTTC
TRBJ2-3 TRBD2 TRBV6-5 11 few CASRGLETQYF TGTGCCAGCAGGGGACTAGAGACGCAGTATTTT
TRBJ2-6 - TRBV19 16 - CASRNIRSSGANVLTF TGTGCCAGTAGAAACATCAGAAGCTCTGGGGCCAACGTCCTGACTTTC
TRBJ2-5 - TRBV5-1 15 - CASSLAGLIQETQYF TGCGCCAGCAGCTTGGCGGGACTGATCCAAGAGACCCAGTACTTC
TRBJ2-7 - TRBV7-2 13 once CASSLVASYEQYF TGTGCCAGCAGCTTAGTGGCCTCTTACGAGCAGTACTTC
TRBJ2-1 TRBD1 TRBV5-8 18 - CASSSWTGGSSSYNEQFF TGTGCCAGCAGCTCCTGGACAGGGGGCTCAAGCTCCTACAATGAGCAGTTCTTC
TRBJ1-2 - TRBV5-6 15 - CASSLVGGPSYGYTF TGTGCCAGCAGCTTGGTGGGAGGGCCCAGCTATGGCTACACCTTC
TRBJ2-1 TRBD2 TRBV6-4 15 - CASSQLAGGGNEQFF TGTGCCAGCAGCCAACTAGCGGGAGGAGGCAATGAGCAGTTCTTC
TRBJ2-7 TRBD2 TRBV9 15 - CASSVGAGGPYEQYF TGTGCCAGCAGCGTAGGAGCGGGAGGGCCCTACGAGCAGTACTTC
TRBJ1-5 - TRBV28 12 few CASGTGSQPQHF TGTGCCAGCGGAACAGGGAGTCAGCCCCAGCATTTT
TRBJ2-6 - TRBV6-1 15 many CAGGQFASGANVLTF TGTGCCGGTGGACAGTTCGCCTCTGGGGCCAACGTCCTGACTTTC
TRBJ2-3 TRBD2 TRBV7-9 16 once CASSLGGLAGADTQYF TGTGCCAGCAGCTTAGGGGGACTAGCGGGAGCAGATACGCAGTATTTT
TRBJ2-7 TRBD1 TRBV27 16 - CASRPRPTGGRYEQYF TGTGCCAGCAGACCCCGACCGACAGGGGGCAGGTACGAGCAGTACTTC
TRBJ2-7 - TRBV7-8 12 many CASSLARYEQYF TGTGCCAGCAGCTTAGCGAGGTACGAGCAGTACTTC
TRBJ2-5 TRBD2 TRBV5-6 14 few CASSFAGEGETQYF TGTGCCAGCAGCTTCGCGGGAGAGGGGGAGACCCAGTACTTC
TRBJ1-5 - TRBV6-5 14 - CASGRGNSNQPQHF TGTGCCAGCGGTCGGGGGAATAGCAATCAGCCCCAGCATTTT
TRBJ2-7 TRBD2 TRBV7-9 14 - CASGHGREGYEQYF TGTGCCAGCGGCCACGGGCGGGAGGGTTACGAGCAGTACTTC
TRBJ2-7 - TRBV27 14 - CASSLTFGVWEQYF TGTGCCAGCAGTTTGACTTTTGGGGTCTGGGAGCAGTACTTC
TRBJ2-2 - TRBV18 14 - CASSPVSSTGELFF TGTGCCAGCTCACCAGTCAGTTCCACCGGGGAGCTGTTTTTT
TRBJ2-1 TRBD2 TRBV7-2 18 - CASSLAPRGTRPYNEQFF TGTGCCAGCAGCTTAGCGCCGCGGGGGACCCGTCCCTACAATGAGCAGTTCTTC
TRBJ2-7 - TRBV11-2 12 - CASSSNRDEQYF TGTGCCAGCAGCTCGAACAGGGACGAGCAGTACTTC
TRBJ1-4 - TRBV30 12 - CAWSVAVEKLFF TGTGCCTGGAGTGTAGCAGTTGAAAAACTGTTTTTT
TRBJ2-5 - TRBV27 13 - CAGRGMDQETQYF TGTGCCGGTCGCGGGATGGACCAAGAGACCCAGTACTTC
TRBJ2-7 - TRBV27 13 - CASLPLGGLEQYF TGTGCCAGCTTACCTCTTGGGGGCCTTGAGCAGTACTTC